These T cell receptor beta chains were read from a single sample in a study of blood T cell repertoires in COVID-19. Using immunoSEQ multiplex PCR, the repertoire was profiled, and TCRdb retains in-frame clones only, with some absent. The table lists roughly 100,000 clones, 81% of them singletons, with roughly a tenth in the top ten. Sequencing used peripheral blood. The receptors were sampled from a woman in her 70s with acute or convalescent COVID-19. The CDR3 runs from the conserved cysteine through the conserved F or W. A D gene is named only where the DNA matches it firmly. Not every row has a clone size; where given, it reads once, few, many or a size class.

V	D	length	J	size	DNA	CDR3
TRBV28	NA	15	TRBJ2-3	NA	TGTGCCAGCAGTTTTGTAGGGGTCAGCACAGATACGCAGTATTTT	CASSFVGVSTDTQYF
TRBV6-6	TRBD1	14	TRBJ1-5	NA	TGTGCCAGCAGGGACCGACAGGGCGATCAGCCCCAGCATTTT	CASRDRQGDQPQHF
TRBV5-4	NA	13	TRBJ1-2	NA	TGTGCCAGCACCATCGCGGGGTACTATGGCTACACCTTC	CASTIAGYYGYTF
TRBV27	NA	15	TRBJ1-1	once	TGTGCCAGCAGTGTGGACAGCCGGTTGAACACTGAAGCTTTCTTT	CASSVDSRLNTEAFF
TRBV11-2	TRBD2	15	TRBJ2-3	NA	TGTGCCAGCAGCCCGCTAGCGGGGACCACAGATACGCAGTATTTT	CASSPLAGTTDTQYF
TRBV3-1/TRBV3-2	NA	14	TRBJ2-7	NA	TGTGCCAGCAGCCGTCCGGGACTTGCCTACGAGCAGTACTTC	CASSRPGLAYEQYF
TRBV7-2	TRBD2	14	TRBJ2-1	NA	TGTGCCAGCAGCTCGACTAGCGGGGGAAATGAGCAGTTCTTC	CASSSTSGGNEQFF
TRBV6-6	TRBD2	15	TRBJ2-2	NA	TGTGCCAGCAGTTACGGACTAGCGAACACCGGGGAGCTGTTTTTT	CASSYGLANTGELFF
TRBV19	TRBD1	17	TRBJ2-1	NA	TGTGCCAGTAGTGCCATAACCGGGACAGGATCCGACAATGAGCAGTTCTTC	CASSAITGTGSDNEQFF
TRBV5-1	NA	15	TRBJ1-3	NA	TGCGCCAGCAGCCAGACGGGGTCCTCTGGAAACACCATATATTTT	CASSQTGSSGNTIYF
TRBV28	NA	12	TRBJ1-2	NA	TGTGCCAGCAGTTTGCAAGGGAGCGGCTACACCTTC	CASSLQGSGYTF
TRBV9	TRBD2	16	TRBJ2-5	NA	TGTGCCAGCAGTCCCTGGAGCGGGGGGGCCGTGGAGACCCAGTACTTC	CASSPWSGGAVETQYF
TRBV3-1/TRBV3-2	TRBD2	14	TRBJ2-7	few	TGTGCCAGCAGCCAAACGAGACTAGCGACCGAGCAGTACTTC	CASSQTRLATEQYF
TRBV19	NA	14	TRBJ1-2	NA	TGTGCCAGTAGTAAACCGACAGAAATCTATGGCTACACCTTC	CASSKPTEIYGYTF
TRBV4-2	NA	13	TRBJ2-1	NA	TGTGCCAGCAGCCAAGTCGTCAGCAATGAGCAGTTCTTC	CASSQVVSNEQFF
TRBV9	NA	13	TRBJ1-6	NA	TGTGCCAGCAGCGTAGATTTCGGTTCACCCCTCCACTTT	CASSVDFGSPLHF
TRBV2	TRBD2	17	TRBJ2-1	NA	TGTGCCAGCAGTGATGTAGTTCTAGCGGGGGGGCCGGGTGAGCAGTTCTTC	CASSDVVLAGGPGEQFF
TRBV5-1	NA	15	TRBJ1-1	NA	TGCGCCAGCAGCCCGGGGCGGGGGATGAACACTGAAGCTTTCTTT	CASSPGRGMNTEAFF
TRBV6-6	TRBD1	16	TRBJ1-1	once	TGTGCCAGCTCCCCCCCCAGGGGGCGCGGGGACACTGAAGCTTTCTTT	CASSPPRGRGDTEAFF
TRBV30	NA	14	TRBJ1-2	few	TGTGCCTGGAGTCCTACAGGGTTTGGCTATGGCTACACCTTC	CAWSPTGFGYGYTF
TRBV19	NA	17	TRBJ2-3	NA	TGTGCCAGTAGTACAATACGAGATAGCGCGTTCACAGATACGCAGTATTTT	CASSTIRDSAFTDTQYF
TRBV30	NA	11	TRBJ1-4	NA	TGTGCCAGAGAAGAGGATGAAAAACTGTTTTTT	CAREEDEKLFF
TRBV27	NA	19	TRBJ1-6	NA	TGTGCCAGCAGTTTATCGTACCAGGGCCGGAGCTCCTATAATTCACCCCTCCACTTT	CASSLSYQGRSSYNSPLHF
TRBV29-1	TRBD2	20	TRBJ2-3	NA	TGCAGCGTTGAAGATAGGGGACTAGCGGGGGGGCGTACTTCGGCAGATACGCAGTATTTT	CSVEDRGLAGGRTSADTQYF
TRBV7-8	NA	14	TRBJ1-2	NA	TGTGCCAGCAGCTTAGCCCAGGGGAACTATGGCTACACCTTC	CASSLAQGNYGYTF
TRBV5-1	TRBD2	14	TRBJ2-7	NA	TGCGCCAGCAGCGGGACTAGCGGGGTTGTCGAGCAGTACTTC	CASSGTSGVVEQYF
TRBV3-1/TRBV3-2	TRBD1	15	TRBJ2-5	NA	TGTGCCAGCAGCCAAGATTGGACAGGGAAAGAGACCCAGTACTTC	CASSQDWTGKETQYF
TRBV6-6	NA	14	TRBJ1-1	NA	TGTGCCAGCACAGGGGTGGGGCTTAACACTGAAGCTTTCTTT	CASTGVGLNTEAFF
TRBV28	TRBD2	17	TRBJ2-1	many	TGTGCCAGCAGCCTCAGACTAGCGGGGGTGCCCTACAATGAGCAGTTCTTC	CASSLRLAGVPYNEQFF
TRBV6-5	NA	11	TRBJ2-5	NA	TGTGCCAGCACGGGCCAAGAGACCCAGTACTTC	CASTGQETQYF
TRBV10-1	NA	14	TRBJ2-3	NA	TGCGCCAGCAGTGAGCCTGGCAGCACAGATACGCAGTATTTT	CASSEPGSTDTQYF
TRBV19	TRBD1	15	TRBJ2-2	NA	TGTGCCAGTAGGAGGGGGACAGACAACACCGGGGAGCTGTTTTTT	CASRRGTDNTGELFF
TRBV18	TRBD1	15	TRBJ1-1	NA	TGTGCCAGCTCGCCCAGGACAGGGAGGAGGACTGAAGCTTTCTTT	CASSPRTGRRTEAFF
TRBV30	NA	13	TRBJ1-3	NA	TGTGCCTGGAGCAGAAACTCTGGAAACACCATATATTTT	CAWSRNSGNTIYF
TRBV19	NA	14	TRBJ1-1	NA	TGTGCCAGTACCGACCGACGGAGGAACACTGAAGCTTTCTTT	CASTDRRRNTEAFF
TRBV6-2/TRBV6-3	NA	14	TRBJ2-1	NA	TGTGCCAGCAGCTGGGGGGGGCCCTACAATGAGCAGTTCTTC	CASSWGGPYNEQFF
TRBV14	NA	18	TRBJ1-6	once	TGTGCCAGCAGCCAAGCCGGCAGGCTCTCCTCCTATAATTCACCCCTCCACTTT	CASSQAGRLSSYNSPLHF
TRBV15	NA	16	TRBJ2-3	NA	TGTGCCACCAGCAGGGATCCAGGGGCAAGCACAGATACGCAGTATTTT	CATSRDPGASTDTQYF
TRBV6-1	NA	15	TRBJ1-1	many	TGTGCCAGCAGTGAATACTTTCGGGGGTCCACTGAAGCTTTCTTT	CASSEYFRGSTEAFF
TRBV28	NA	13	TRBJ2-7	once	TGTGCCAGCAGTTTAGGGCCCGGCTACGAGCAGTACTTC	CASSLGPGYEQYF
TRBV2	NA	12	TRBJ1-2	NA	TGTGCCAGCAGTGATTCAGGGCTCGGCTACACCTTC	CASSDSGLGYTF
TRBV27	NA	16	TRBJ1-4	NA	TGTGCCAGCAGTTCGACAGGCCCGGGGACTAATGAAAAACTGTTTTTT	CASSSTGPGTNEKLFF
TRBV30	TRBD1	14	TRBJ2-2	NA	TGTGCCTGGAGTACCACAGGGGGAACCGGGGAGCTGTTTTTT	CAWSTTGGTGELFF
TRBV5-5	TRBD1	17	TRBJ1-5	NA	TGTGCCAGCAGCTCGTGGGTTGGGACAGGTAGCAATCAGCCCCAGCATTTT	CASSSWVGTGSNQPQHF